Presented here are 10 T cell receptor beta chains from one specimen sequenced in a study of CD8 T cells in Susac syndrome. Reverse transcription of about 0.45 to 1 ug RNA was carried out with random hexamers. Each CDR3 protein is one row after TCRdb ran MiXCR on the immunoSEQ multiplex PCR reads. The top ten hold over 0.15% of the sample, which has about 140,000 distinct CDR3 sequences, 85% to 95% seen once. Sequencing was performed on CD8+ T cells from PBMCs. These receptor sequences come from a human donor with Susac syndrome.

The chain carries TRBV15 and TRBJ2-7; either TRBD1 or TRBD2 may fit D (5 bases each). Germline V gene sequence: CDR1 LNHNV, CDR2 YYDKDF (reference sequence). Trimming pared 5 bases from V and 0 bases from J, leaving 14 bases between. This CDR3 contains 15 residues. CDR3 protein: CATSRTRGRSYEQYF. The CDR3 region has the DNA TGTGCCACCAGCCGCACCCGGGGCCGCTCCTACGAGCAGTACTTC.

J is TRBJ2-7 and V is TRBV5-1; 7 bases line up with TRBD1. The CDR3 runs 15 residues. Germline V lookup: CDR1 SGHRS, CDR2 YFSETQ. V lost 4 bases and J lost 2; bases outside the gene matches: 9. CDR3 in DNA: TGCGCCAGCAGCGATGTCCGGGACAGAGCCTACGAGCAGTACTTC. Amino acid sequence: CASSDVRDRAYEQYF. The variable domain in full, completed from reference TRBV5-1 and TRBJ2-7, reads KAGVTQTPRYLIKTRGQQVTLSCSPISGHRSVSWYQQTPGQGLQFLFEYFSETQRNKGNFPGRFSGRQFSNSRSEMNVSTLELGDSALYLCASSDVRDRAYEQYFGPGTRLTVT.

The chain has TRBV7-9 and TRBJ2-2; D unresolved. Between the trimmed V and J ends, which lost 1 base and 6 bases, there was a span of 9 bases. Germline CDR1 is SEHNR and CDR2 is FQNEAQ (reference sequence). The CDR3 loop spans 14 amino acids. The CDR3 is CASSLVLLPGELFF. The CDR3 DNA is TGTGCCAGCAGCTTAGTCCTCCTCCCCGGGGAGCTGTTTTTT.

V gene TRBV27 combines with J gene TRBJ1-3; D is unclear. The CDR3 is made up of 14 amino acids. Looked up from germline, CDR1 is MNHEY and CDR2 is SMNVEV (reference sequence). With 5 bases removed from V and 4 bases from J, the gap between germline ends came to 12 bases. The CDR3 nucleotides are TGTGCCAGCAGTCCTTCTATGAGCGGAAACACCATATATTTT. Encoded protein: CASSPSMSGNTIYF.

This chain joins TRBV21-1 and TRBJ2-5; TRBD2 is taken as the D call from the table, unchecked against the DNA. TRBV21-1 is tagged as a pseudogene. CDR3 size: 17 residues. The CDR3 sequence is CASSRVTGLAGQETQYF. The CDR3 nucleotides are TGTGCCAGCAGCAGGGTTACGGGACTAGCGGGCCAAGAGACCCAGTACTTC.

This clonotype was found once. The gene calls are TRBV7-2 and TRBJ2-5; 8 bases line up with TRBD2. Germline assignment: CDR1 SGHTA and CDR2 FQGNSA. Trimming took 3 bases from V and 1 from J; bases not matched to a gene: 7. CDR3 length: 16 residues. The CDR3 is CASSFTGLAIQETQYF. CDR3 nucleotides: TGTGCCAGCAGCTTCACCGGACTAGCTATCCAAGAGACCCAGTACTTC.

Only one count was recorded for this clonotype. The chain employs TRBV3-1 and TRBJ2-4, with D tentatively TRBD2 (5 bases). This CDR3 comprises 14 residues. With 0 bases removed from V and 5 bases from J, the gap between germline ends came to 8 bases. CDR1 and CDR2 (germline): LGHDT, YNNKEL (reference sequence). The CDR3 sequence: CASSQELGENIQYF. Written as DNA, the CDR3 is TGTGCCAGCAGCCAAGAACTCGGGGAAAACATTCAGTACTTC.

The genes are TRBV6-5 and TRBJ2-1; a possible D gene is TRBD2 (5 bases). Looked up from germline, CDR1 is MNHEY and CDR2 is SVGAGI. Trimming cost V 8 bases and J 0 bases, with 11 bases left between them. The CDR3 is 14 amino acids. Here the CDR3 DNA reads TGTGCCAGCCGGACCGGAGGCTCCTACAATGAGCAGTTCTTC. Translated: CASRTGGSYNEQFF.

This chain uses TRBV7-8 with TRBJ2-7, with 7 positions matching TRBD2. The CDR3 consists of 16 residues. After removal of 1 base from V and 4 bases from J, the junction contained 10 bases not matched to a gene. CDR1 and CDR2 from the germline V gene are SGHVS and FQNEAQ. The CDR3 coding sequence is TGTGCCAGCAGCTTAGGTATTAGCGGGTTGGTATACGAGCAGTACTTC. This translates into CASSLGISGLVYEQYF. The complete variable domain, with remaining parts taken from reference TRBV7-8 and TRBJ2-7, reads GAGVSQSPRYKVAKRGQDVALRCDPISGHVSLFWYQQALGQGPEFLTYFQNEAQLDKSGLPSDRFFAERPEGSVSTLKIQRTQQEDSAVYLCASSLGISGLVYEQYFGPGTRLTVT.

This chain uses TRBV12-3 or TRBV12-4 with TRBJ1-5; no definite D call. This CDR3 has 12 amino acids. V was pared by 6 bases and J by 3 bases, with 6 bases between. The chain's CDR3 is CASRTSNQPQHF. The CDR3 bases are TGTGCCAGCAGGACATCCAATCAGCCCCAGCATTTT.